Listed below are T cell receptor beta chains from one sample, sequenced in a study of T cell changes during pregnancy in multiple sclerosis. Only in-frame clones appear in the TCRdb table, and some are missing; sequencing was by immunoSEQ multiplex PCR. The table has some 70,000 clones, about 90% seen once. The sample in question was peripheral blood, obtained in the second trimester of pregnancy. The receptors were gathered from a female donor in good health, enrolled as a control in a pregnancy study. The CDR3 runs from the conserved cysteine through the conserved F or W. A D gene is named only where the DNA matches it firmly. A row's size may be missing; if present it is once, few, many or a size class.

clone_size,j_call,v_call,d_call,cdr3_aa,cdr3_nt
few,TRBJ2-3,TRBV6-4,-,CASSAGTSTDTQYF,TGTGCCAGCAGTGCCGGGACTAGCACAGATACGCAGTATTTT
-,TRBJ2-6,TRBV9,-,CASSSGLGSGANVLTF,TGTGCCAGCAGCTCAGGACTTGGATCTGGGGCCAACGTCCTGACTTTC
-,TRBJ2-2,TRBV10-3,-,CAIRQNSGGGLGTGELFF,TGTGCCATCAGACAAAACTCTGGGGGGGGGCTCGGCACCGGGGAGCTGTTTTTT
-,TRBJ2-7,TRBV18,-,CASSSQGLSSYEQYF,TGTGCCAGCTCCAGCCAGGGGCTTAGCTCCTACGAGCAGTACTTC
-,TRBJ1-5,TRBV9,-,CASSLDSRQPQHF,TGTGCCAGCAGTTTGGACAGCCGGCAGCCCCAGCATTTT
once,TRBJ1-5,TRBV6-5,-,CASSYSMAVDQPQHF,TGTGCCAGCAGTTACTCGATGGCTGTCGATCAGCCCCAGCATTTT
-,TRBJ2-3,TRBV28,TRBD2,CASSPNRLALTDTQYF,TGTGCCAGCAGTCCAAACCGACTAGCTCTCACAGATACGCAGTATTTT
once,TRBJ2-7,TRBV18,TRBD2,CASSGGLAGDGEQYF,TGTGCCAGCTCTGGTGGGCTAGCGGGGGATGGCGAGCAGTACTTC
-,TRBJ2-5,TRBV7-9,TRBD1,CASSLGTGLSETQYF,TGTGCCAGCAGCTTAGGGACAGGGCTTTCAGAGACCCAGTACTTC
-,TRBJ2-7,TRBV14,-,CASSQDIATYEQYF,TGTGCCAGCAGCCAAGATATAGCGACCTACGAGCAGTACTTC
-,TRBJ1-6,TRBV19,-,CASTTEGSSNSPLHF,TGTGCCAGTACAACTGAGGGAAGTTCTAATTCACCCCTCCACTTT
once,TRBJ2-3,TRBV27,TRBD2,CASRATSGRFADTQYF,TGTGCCAGCAGGGCCACTAGCGGGAGGTTTGCAGATACGCAGTATTTT
-,TRBJ2-7,TRBV10-3,TRBD2,CAIKTAGRSYEQYF,TGTGCCATCAAAACAGCGGGAAGGTCCTACGAGCAGTACTTC
-,TRBJ1-3,TRBV6-4,-,CASSAPGGTSGNTIYF,TGTGCCAGCAGTGCCCCTGGGGGGACCTCTGGAAACACCATATATTTT
-,TRBJ2-1,TRBV9,-,CASSVAPTDHNEQFF,TGTGCCAGCAGCGTAGCGCCGACAGACCACAATGAGCAGTTCTTC
-,TRBJ2-7,TRBV14,TRBD2,CASSQDRGSGCF,TGTGCCAGCAGCCAAGATCGGGGTAGCGGGTGCTTC
-,TRBJ2-3,TRBV7-3,-,CASSLIAADTQYF,TGTGCCAGCAGCTTAATAGCGGCAGATACGCAGTATTTT
-,TRBJ1-1,TRBV18,TRBD1,CASSPRRGRETEAFF,TGTGCCAGCTCACCTAGAAGGGGGCGAGAGACTGAAGCTTTCTTT
-,TRBJ1-4,TRBV6-1,-,CASIPTGGEKLFF,TGTGCCAGCATCCCAACGGGTGGCGAAAAACTGTTTTTT
-,TRBJ2-6,TRBV7-8,TRBD1,CASSKTRDSKYSGANVLTF,TGTGCCAGCAGCAAAACCCGGGACAGCAAATATTCTGGGGCCAACGTCCTGACTTTC
-,TRBJ2-7,TRBV5-1,TRBD1,CASSSGTGDYEQYF,TGCGCCAGCAGCTCCGGGACAGGGGATTACGAGCAGTACTTC
-,TRBJ2-5,TRBV10-3,TRBD2,CAISRQFSLAGGPGYQETQYF,TGTGCCATCAGTCGACAATTCTCTCTAGCGGGGGGGCCGGGGTACCAAGAGACCCAGTACTTC
-,TRBJ2-3,TRBV5-5,TRBD1,CASSFRGWSTDTQYF,TGTGCCAGCAGCTTCAGGGGGTGGAGCACAGATACGCAGTATTTT
-,TRBJ1-5,TRBV19,-,CASSILRGNQPQHF,TGTGCCAGTAGTATACTGAGAGGCAATCAGCCCCAGCATTTT
-,TRBJ1-3,TRBV4-1,-,CASSQDQDSSGNTIYF,TGCGCCAGCAGCCAAGACCAAGATAGCTCTGGAAACACCATATATTTT
-,TRBJ1-2,TRBV19,TRBD1,CASVGDRGPYGYTF,TGTGCCAGTGTGGGGGACAGGGGTCCCTATGGCTACACCTTC
-,TRBJ2-2,TRBV4-2,-,CASSQERDSYTGELFF,TGTGCCAGCAGCCAAGAACGGGACTCCTACACCGGGGAGCTGTTTTTT
-,TRBJ1-3,TRBV18,-,CASSLGQPSGNTIYF,TGTGCCAGCTCACTTGGACAGCCCTCTGGAAACACCATATATTTT
once,TRBJ2-5,TRBV29-1,TRBD2,CSGVAGGQETQYF,TGCAGCGGGGTAGCGGGGGGACAAGAGACCCAGTACTTC
-,TRBJ2-1,TRBV5-4,TRBD2,CASSLVVASGFNEQFF,TGTGCCAGCAGCTTGGTTGTAGCTAGCGGGTTCAATGAGCAGTTCTTC
-,TRBJ2-1,TRBV18,-,CASVIPGSNEQFF,TGTGCCAGTGTCATACCGGGGTCGAATGAGCAGTTCTTC
-,TRBJ1-3,TRBV28,-,CASRQQGSGLSGNTIYF,TGTGCCAGCAGGCAACAGGGTTCCGGGCTCTCTGGAAACACCATATATTTT
-,TRBJ2-2,TRBV30,TRBD2,CAWSVGREDRGELFF,TGTGCCTGGAGTGTAGGGCGGGAGGATCGCGGGGAGCTGTTTTTT
-,TRBJ2-5,TRBV25-1,-,CASSESDSLWETQYF,TGTGCCAGCAGTGAATCAGACAGTCTTTGGGAGACCCAGTACTTC
-,TRBJ2-2,TRBV30,TRBD2,CAWSILAGGLTGELFF,TGTGCCTGGAGTATCCTAGCGGGAGGGCTCACCGGGGAGCTGTTTTTT
-,TRBJ2-3,TRBV11-2,TRBD1,CASSFYRGGTDTQYF,TGTGCCAGCAGCTTCTACAGGGGTGGGACAGATACGCAGTATTTT
-,TRBJ2-7,TRBV6-6,-,CASSLAPTRSYEQYF,TGTGCCAGCAGTTTAGCCCCGACCCGCTCCTACGAGCAGTACTTC
-,TRBJ2-1,TRBV7-8,TRBD2,CASSLTLAGGPSYNEQFF,TGTGCCAGCAGCTTAACTCTAGCGGGAGGCCCCTCCTACAATGAGCAGTTCTTC
-,TRBJ2-7,TRBV6-1,-,CASTRDSYEQYF,TGTGCCAGCACCCGGGATTCCTACGAGCAGTACTTC
-,TRBJ2-2,TRBV30,TRBD2,CAWSGGLVLPGELFF,TGTGCCTGGAGTGGGGGACTAGTTCTCCCCGGGGAGCTGTTTTTT